This T cell receptor (beta chain) was observed in a study of control samples from healthy donors and cancer patients. The protocol was immunoSEQ multiplex PCR, while the TCRdb copy is restricted to in-frame clones and leaves out a portion. The sample has about 170,000 clones, 80% to 90% seen once. This CDR3 contains 12 residues. Per the germline V gene, CDR1 is SNHLY and CDR2 is FYNNEI. Trimming pared 7 bases from V and 4 bases from J, leaving 7 bases between. V is TRBV2 and J is TRBJ2-2; possible D gene TRBD2, 6 bases. The clonotype originates from a woman in her 30s in good health. Sequenced sample: blood. The DNA of the CDR3 is TGTGCCAGCAAGGGAGGCACCGGGGAGCTGTTTTTT. Its protein product is CASKGGTGELFF. The variable domain in full, completed from reference TRBV2 and TRBJ2-2, reads EPEVTQTPSHQVTQMGQEVILRCVPISNHLYFYWYRQILGQKVEFLVSFYNNEISEKSEIFDDQFSVERPDGSNFTLKIRSTKLEDSAMYFCASKGGTGELFFGEGSRLTVL.